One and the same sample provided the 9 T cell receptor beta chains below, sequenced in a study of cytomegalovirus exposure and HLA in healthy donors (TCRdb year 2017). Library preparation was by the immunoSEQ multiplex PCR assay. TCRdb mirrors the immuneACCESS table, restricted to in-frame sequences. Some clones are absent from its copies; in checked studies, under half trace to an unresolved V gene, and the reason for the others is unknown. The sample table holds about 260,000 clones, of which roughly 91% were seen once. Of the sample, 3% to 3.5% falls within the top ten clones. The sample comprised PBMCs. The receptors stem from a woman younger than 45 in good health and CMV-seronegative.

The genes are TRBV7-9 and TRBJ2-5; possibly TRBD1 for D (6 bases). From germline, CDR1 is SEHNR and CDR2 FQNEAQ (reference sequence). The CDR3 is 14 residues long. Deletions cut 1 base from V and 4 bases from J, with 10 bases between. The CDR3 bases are TGTGCCAGCAGCTTAGGCAGGGGCCCAGAGACCCAGTACTTC. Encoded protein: CASSLGRGPETQYF.

The CDR3 loop is CASSLAGGSNQPQHF. DNA for the CDR3: TGTGCCAGCAGTTTAGCTGGGGGGAGCAATCAGCCCCAGCATTTT. The genes are TRBV28 and TRBJ1-5; TRBD1 is a possible D gene (5 bases). With 2 bases removed from V and 1 base from J, the gap between germline ends came to 9 bases. Germline V CDR1 and CDR2: MDHEN, SYDVKM. The CDR3 runs to 15 residues.

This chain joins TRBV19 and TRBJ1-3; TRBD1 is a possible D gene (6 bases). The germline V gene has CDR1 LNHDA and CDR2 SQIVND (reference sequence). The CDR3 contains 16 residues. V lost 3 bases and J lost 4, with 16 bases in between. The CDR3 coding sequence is TGTGCCAGTAGTATGGGGTCGCAAGGGGGAGGAAACACCATATATTTT. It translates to CASSMGSQGGGNTIYF.

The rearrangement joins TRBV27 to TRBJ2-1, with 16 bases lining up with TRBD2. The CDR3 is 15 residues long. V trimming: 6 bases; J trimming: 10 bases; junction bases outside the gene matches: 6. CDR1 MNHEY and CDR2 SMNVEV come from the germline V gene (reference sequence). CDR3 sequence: CASSRPGLAGGEQFF. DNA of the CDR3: TGTGCCAGCAGCAGGCCGGGACTAGCGGGAGGGGAGCAGTTCTTC.

The CDR3 DNA reads as TGTGCCAGCAGCTTCCGGGGAGCAGGGGGCTCTGGGGCCAACGTCCTGACTTTC. Its protein product is CASSFRGAGGSGANVLTF. The chain is built from TRBV11-2 and TRBJ2-6; 7 bases are a match to TRBD1. CDR1 and CDR2 from the germline V gene are SGHAT and FQNNGV. This CDR3 has 18 residues. J gave up 0 bases and V 3 bases, and 8 bases lay outside the gene matches.

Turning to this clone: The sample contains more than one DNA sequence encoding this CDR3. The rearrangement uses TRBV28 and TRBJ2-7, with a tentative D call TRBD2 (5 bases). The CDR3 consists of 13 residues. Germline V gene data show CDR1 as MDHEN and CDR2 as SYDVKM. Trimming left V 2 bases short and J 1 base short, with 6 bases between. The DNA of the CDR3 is TGTGCCAGCAGTTTAGGAGGTTCCTACGAGCAGTACTTC. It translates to CASSLGGSYEQYF.

This CDR3 reads CASSGGAGNSYNEQFF. DNA of the CDR3: TGTGCCAGTAGTGGGGGAGCGGGAAACTCCTACAATGAGCAGTTCTTC. This chain joins TRBV19 and TRBJ2-1, with TRBD2 identical over 7 bases. V trimming: 5 bases; J trimming: 0 bases; junction bases outside the gene matches: 7. The CDR3 is made up of 16 amino acids. Germline CDR1 and CDR2: LNHDA and SQIVND (reference sequence).

The CDR3 spells CASSDSGKEKLFF. The CDR3 DNA reads as TGTGCCAGCAGTGATTCGGGTAAAGAAAAACTGTTTTTT. The chain has TRBV28 and TRBJ1-4, with D unclear. The CDR3 consists of 13 residues. Germline CDR1 MDHEN, CDR2 SYDVKM. Trimming took off 5 bases at V and 8 bases at J, with 12 bases between the two ends.

The CDR3 sequence is CASSFKENQETQYF. Written as DNA, the CDR3 is TGTGCCAGCAGCTTCAAAGAAAACCAAGAGACCCAGTACTTC. The chain combines TRBV5-4 with TRBJ2-5; no clear D. V was shortened by 2 bases and J by 0 bases, with 8 bases between the two germline ends. The germline V gene has CDR1 SGHNT and CDR2 YYREEE (reference sequence). CDR3 length: 14 amino acids.